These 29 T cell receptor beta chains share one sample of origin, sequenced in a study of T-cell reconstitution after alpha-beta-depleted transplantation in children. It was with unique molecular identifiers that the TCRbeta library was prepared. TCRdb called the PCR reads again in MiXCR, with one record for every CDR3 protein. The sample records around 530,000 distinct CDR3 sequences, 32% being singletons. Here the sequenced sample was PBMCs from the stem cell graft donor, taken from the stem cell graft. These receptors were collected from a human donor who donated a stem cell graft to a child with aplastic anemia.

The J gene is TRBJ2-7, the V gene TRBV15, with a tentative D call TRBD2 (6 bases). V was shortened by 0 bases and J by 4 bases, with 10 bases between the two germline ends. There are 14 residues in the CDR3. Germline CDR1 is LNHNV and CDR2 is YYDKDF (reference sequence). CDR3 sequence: CATSRDRGRYEQYF. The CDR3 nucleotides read TGTGCCACCAGCAGAGATCGAGGGAGGTACGAGCAGTACTTC.

The CDR3 nucleotides read TGTGCCAGCAGAAGACCTGACATTCTCACAGATACGCAGTATTTT. It encodes CASRRPDILTDTQYF. The rearrangement links TRBV28 to TRBJ2-3; D is undetermined. Germline assignment: CDR1 MDHEN and CDR2 SYDVKM. This CDR3 is 15 amino acids long. V lost 6 bases and J lost 2, with 15 bases in between.

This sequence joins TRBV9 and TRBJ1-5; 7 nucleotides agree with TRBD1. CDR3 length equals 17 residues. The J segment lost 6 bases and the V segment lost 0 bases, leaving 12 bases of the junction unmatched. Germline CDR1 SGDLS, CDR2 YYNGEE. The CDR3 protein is CASSVGVGGGAGQPQHF. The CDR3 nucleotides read TGTGCCAGCAGCGTAGGTGTTGGAGGGGGCGCGGGTCAGCCCCAGCATTTT.

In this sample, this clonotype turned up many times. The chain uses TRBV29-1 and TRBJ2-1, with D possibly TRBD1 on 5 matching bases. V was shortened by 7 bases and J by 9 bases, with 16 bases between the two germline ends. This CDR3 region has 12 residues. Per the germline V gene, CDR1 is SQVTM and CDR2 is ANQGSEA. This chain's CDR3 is CSATALGIEQFF. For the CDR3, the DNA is TGCAGCGCGACAGCCCTTGGCATTGAGCAGTTCTTC.

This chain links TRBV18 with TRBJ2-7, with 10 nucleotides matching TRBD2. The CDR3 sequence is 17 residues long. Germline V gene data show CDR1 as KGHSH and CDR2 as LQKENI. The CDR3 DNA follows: TGTGCCAGCTCATCGGGACTAGCGCAGGGGAGTTACTACGAGCAGTACGTG. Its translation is CASSSGLAQGSYYEQYV.

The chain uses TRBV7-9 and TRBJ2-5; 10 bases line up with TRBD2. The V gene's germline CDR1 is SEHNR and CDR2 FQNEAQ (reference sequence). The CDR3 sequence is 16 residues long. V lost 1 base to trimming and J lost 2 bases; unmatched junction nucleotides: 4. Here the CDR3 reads CASSLGTSGEQETQYF. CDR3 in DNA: TGTGCCAGCAGCTTAGGGACTAGCGGAGAACAAGAGACCCAGTACTTC.

CDR3 sequence (DNA): TGTGCCAGCAGCTTCCACGGGACTAGCGGCACAGATACGCAGTATTTT. This sequence encodes CASSFHGTSGTDTQYF. The V and J genes are TRBV11-3 and TRBJ2-3; 10 bases fit TRBD2. This CDR3 is built from 16 residues. CDR1 is SGHNT, CDR2 YENEEA, per germline. J gave up 1 base and V 3 bases, and 4 bases lay outside the gene matches.

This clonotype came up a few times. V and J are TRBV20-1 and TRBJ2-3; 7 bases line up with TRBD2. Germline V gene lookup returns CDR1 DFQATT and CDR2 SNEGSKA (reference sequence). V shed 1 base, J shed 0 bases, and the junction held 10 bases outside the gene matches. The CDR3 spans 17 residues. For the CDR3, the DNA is TGCAGTGCTAGAGGTGCTAGCGGAGTACCTAGCACAGATACGCAGTATTTT. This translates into CSARGASGVPSTDTQYF.

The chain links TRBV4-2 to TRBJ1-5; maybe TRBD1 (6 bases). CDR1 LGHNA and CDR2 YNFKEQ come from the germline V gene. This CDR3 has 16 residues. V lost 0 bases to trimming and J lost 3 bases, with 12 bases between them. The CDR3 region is CASSQDPGASNQPQHF. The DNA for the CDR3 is TGTGCCAGCAGCCAAGATCCGGGGGCCTCCAATCAGCCCCAGCATTTT.

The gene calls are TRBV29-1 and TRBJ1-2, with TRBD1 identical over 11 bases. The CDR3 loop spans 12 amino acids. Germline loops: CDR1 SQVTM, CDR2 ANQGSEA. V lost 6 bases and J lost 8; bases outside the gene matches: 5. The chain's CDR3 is CSVWTGGEGYTF. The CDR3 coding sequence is TGCAGCGTGTGGACAGGGGGCGAAGGCTACACCTTC. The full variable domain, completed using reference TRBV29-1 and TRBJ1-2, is SAVISQKPSRDICQRGTSLTIQCQVDSQVTMMFWYRQQPGQSLTLIATANQGSEATYESGFVIDKFPISRPNLTFSTLTVSNMSPEDSSIYLCSVWTGGEGYTFGSGTRLTVV.

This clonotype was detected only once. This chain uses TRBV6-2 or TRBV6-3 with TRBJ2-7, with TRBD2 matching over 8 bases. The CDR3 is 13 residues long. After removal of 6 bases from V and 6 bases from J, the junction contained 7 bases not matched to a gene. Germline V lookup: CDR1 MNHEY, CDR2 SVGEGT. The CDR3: CASSPSGGSEQYV. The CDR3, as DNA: TGTGCCAGCAGCCCCTCGGGGGGGAGCGAGCAGTACGTC.

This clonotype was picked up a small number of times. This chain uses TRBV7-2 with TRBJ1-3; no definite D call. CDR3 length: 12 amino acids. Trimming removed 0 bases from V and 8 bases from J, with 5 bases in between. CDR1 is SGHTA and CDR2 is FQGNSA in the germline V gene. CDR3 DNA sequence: TGTGCCAGCAGCTTAGCTTTGGACACCATATATTTT. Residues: CASSLALDTIYF.

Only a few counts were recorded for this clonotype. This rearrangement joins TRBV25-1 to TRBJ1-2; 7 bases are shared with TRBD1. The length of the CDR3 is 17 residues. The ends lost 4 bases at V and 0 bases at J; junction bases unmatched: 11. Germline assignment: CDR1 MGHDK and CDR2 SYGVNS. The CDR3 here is CASSGYALTGANYGYTF. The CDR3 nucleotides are TGTGCCAGCAGTGGATACGCCCTCACAGGGGCTAACTATGGCTACACCTTC.

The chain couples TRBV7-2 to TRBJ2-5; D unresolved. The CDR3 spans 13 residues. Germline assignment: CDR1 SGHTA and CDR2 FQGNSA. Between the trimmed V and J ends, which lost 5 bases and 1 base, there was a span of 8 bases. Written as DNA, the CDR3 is TGTGCCAGCAGCCAGCCTAGCCAAGAGACCCAGTACTTC. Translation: CASSQPSQETQYF.

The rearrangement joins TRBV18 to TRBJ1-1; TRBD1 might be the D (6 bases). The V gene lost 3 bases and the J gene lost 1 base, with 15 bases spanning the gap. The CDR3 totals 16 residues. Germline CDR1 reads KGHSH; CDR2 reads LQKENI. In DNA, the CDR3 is TGTGCCAGCTCACCGAAGCCGGGACATACGAACACTGAAGCTTTCTTT. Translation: CASSPKPGHTNTEAFF.

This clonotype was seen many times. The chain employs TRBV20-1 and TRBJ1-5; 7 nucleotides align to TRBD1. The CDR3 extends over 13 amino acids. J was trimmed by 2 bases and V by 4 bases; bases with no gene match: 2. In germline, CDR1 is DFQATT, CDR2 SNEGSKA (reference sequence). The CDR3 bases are TGCAGTGCTAATGACAGGGGCAATCAGCCCCAGCATTTT. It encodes CSANDRGNQPQHF.

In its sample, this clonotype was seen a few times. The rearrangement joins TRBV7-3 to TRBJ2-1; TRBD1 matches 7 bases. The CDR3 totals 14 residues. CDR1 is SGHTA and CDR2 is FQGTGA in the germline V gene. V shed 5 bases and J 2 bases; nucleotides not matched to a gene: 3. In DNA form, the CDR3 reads TGTGCCAGCAGCAAGGGGGCCACCTACAATGAGCAGTTCTTC. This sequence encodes CASSKGATYNEQFF.

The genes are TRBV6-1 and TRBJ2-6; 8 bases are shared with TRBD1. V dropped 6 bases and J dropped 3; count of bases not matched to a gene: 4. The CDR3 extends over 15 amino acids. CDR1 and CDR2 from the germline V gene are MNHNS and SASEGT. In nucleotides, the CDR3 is TGTGCCAGCAGCCGGACAGGGAGTGGGGCCAACGTCCTGACTTTC. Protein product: CASSRTGSGANVLTF.

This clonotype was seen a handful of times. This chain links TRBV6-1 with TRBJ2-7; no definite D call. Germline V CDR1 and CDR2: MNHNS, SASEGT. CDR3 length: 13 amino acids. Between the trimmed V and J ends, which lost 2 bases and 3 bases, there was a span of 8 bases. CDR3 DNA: TGTGCCAGCAGTGAAAGGGTGGACTACGAGCAGTACGTC. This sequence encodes CASSERVDYEQYV.

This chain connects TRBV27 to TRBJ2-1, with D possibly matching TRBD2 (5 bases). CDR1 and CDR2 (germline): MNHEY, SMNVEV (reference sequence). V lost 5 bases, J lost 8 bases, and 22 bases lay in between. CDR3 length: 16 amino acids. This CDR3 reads CASSPPRSGSLYEQFF. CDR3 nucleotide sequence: TGTGCCAGCAGTCCTCCCCGGAGCGGCTCCCTCTATGAGCAGTTCTTC.

CDR3 region: CSALEGQGISEAFF. CDR3 nucleotides: TGCAGTGCACTCGAGGGACAGGGTATCTCTGAAGCTTTCTTT. The rearrangement links TRBV20-1 to TRBJ1-1; 9 bases match TRBD1. After removal of 6 bases from V and 6 bases from J, the junction contained 11 bases not matched to a gene. This CDR3 contains 14 residues. CDR1 DFQATT and CDR2 SNEGSKA come from the germline V gene (reference sequence).

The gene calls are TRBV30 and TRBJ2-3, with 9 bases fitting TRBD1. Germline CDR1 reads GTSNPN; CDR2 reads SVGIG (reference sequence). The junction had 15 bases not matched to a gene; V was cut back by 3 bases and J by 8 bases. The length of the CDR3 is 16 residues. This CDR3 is CAWSDIGDRAQTTQYF. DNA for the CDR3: TGTGCCTGGAGCGACATCGGGGACAGGGCACAGACTACGCAGTATTTT. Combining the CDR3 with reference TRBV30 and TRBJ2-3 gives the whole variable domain SQTIHQWPATLVQPVGSPLSLECTVEGTSNPNLYWYRQAAGRGLQLLFYSVGIGQISSEVPQNLSASRPQDRQFILSSKKLLLSDSGFYLCAWSDIGDRAQTTQYFGPGTRLTVL.

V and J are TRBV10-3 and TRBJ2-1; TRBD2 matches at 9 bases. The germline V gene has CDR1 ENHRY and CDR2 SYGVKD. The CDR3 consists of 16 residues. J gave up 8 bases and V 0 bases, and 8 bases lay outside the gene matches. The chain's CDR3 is CAISESAGTSLHEQFF. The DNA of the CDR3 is TGTGCCATCAGTGAGTCAGCCGGGACTAGCCTCCATGAGCAGTTCTTC.

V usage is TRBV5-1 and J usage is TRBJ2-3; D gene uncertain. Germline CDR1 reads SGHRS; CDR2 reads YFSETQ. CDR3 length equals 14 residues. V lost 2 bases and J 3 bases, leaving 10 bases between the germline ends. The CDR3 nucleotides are TGCGCCAGCAGCTTCGACACGGTAACAGATACGCAGTATTTT. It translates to CASSFDTVTDTQYF.

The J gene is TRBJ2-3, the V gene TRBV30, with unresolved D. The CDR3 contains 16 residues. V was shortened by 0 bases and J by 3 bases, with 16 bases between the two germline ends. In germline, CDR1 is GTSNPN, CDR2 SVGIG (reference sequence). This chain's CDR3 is CAWSVNFLRATDTQYF. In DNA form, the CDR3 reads TGTGCCTGGAGTGTAAACTTTCTCCGGGCAACAGATACGCAGTATTTT.

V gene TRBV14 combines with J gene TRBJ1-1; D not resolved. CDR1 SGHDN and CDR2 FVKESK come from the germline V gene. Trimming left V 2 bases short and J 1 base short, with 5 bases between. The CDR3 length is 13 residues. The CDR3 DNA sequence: TGTGCCAGCAGCCAAAGCAGGAACACTGAAGCTTTCTTT. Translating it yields CASSQSRNTEAFF.

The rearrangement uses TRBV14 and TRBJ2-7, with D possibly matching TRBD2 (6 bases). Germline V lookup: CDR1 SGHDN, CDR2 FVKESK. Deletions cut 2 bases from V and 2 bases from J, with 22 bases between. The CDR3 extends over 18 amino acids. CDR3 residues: CASSQLTHGGTNAYEQYV. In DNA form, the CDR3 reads TGTGCCAGCAGCCAATTGACCCACGGCGGGACGAATGCCTACGAGCAGTACGTC.

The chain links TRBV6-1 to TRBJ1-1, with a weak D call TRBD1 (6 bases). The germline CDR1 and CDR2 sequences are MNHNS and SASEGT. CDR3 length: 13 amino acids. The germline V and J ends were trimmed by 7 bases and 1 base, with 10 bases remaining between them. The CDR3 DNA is TGTGCCAGCAAGGGACAATCGAACACTGAAGCTTTCTTT. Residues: CASKGQSNTEAFF.

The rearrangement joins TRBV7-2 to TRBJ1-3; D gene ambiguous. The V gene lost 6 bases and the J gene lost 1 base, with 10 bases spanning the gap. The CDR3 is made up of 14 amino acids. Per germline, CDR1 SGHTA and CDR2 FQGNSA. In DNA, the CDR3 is TGTGCCAGCAGACCCCCCGGGTCTGGAAACACCATATATTTT. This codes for CASRPPGSGNTIYF.